This TCR beta chain was profiled in a study of T cell responses to AZD1222 COVID-19 vaccine. Worth noting for this clone: Its antigen is not known.

The CDR3 totals 14 residues. V was pared by 4 bases and J by 6 bases, with 4 bases of the junction left unmatched. The germline V gene encodes CDR1 SEHNR and CDR2 FQNEAQ (reference sequence). Study-level findings and limits: Of the AZD1222 recipients, only 5 to 7 were seropositive at baseline. Spike-specific TCRs gained breadth and depth after people received two AZD1222 doses. Clonal diversity was possibly underestimated, and the donors were mostly white British, with more females.

Repertoires were generated with immunoSEQ multiplex PCR, while TCRdb's copy carries only in-frame clones and drops some. The sample includes 120,000 to 150,000 clones, roughly four fifths of them seen just once. The chain employs TRBV7-9 and TRBJ1-4; 8 nucleotides agree with TRBD1. The sample consisted of peripheral blood, taken on day 0 of MenACWY control vaccination. The receptor was isolated from an adult in good health. The CDR3 spells CASSWTGKDEKLFF. CDR3 in DNA: TGTGCCAGCAGCTGGACAGGGAAAGATGAAAAACTGTTTTTT.